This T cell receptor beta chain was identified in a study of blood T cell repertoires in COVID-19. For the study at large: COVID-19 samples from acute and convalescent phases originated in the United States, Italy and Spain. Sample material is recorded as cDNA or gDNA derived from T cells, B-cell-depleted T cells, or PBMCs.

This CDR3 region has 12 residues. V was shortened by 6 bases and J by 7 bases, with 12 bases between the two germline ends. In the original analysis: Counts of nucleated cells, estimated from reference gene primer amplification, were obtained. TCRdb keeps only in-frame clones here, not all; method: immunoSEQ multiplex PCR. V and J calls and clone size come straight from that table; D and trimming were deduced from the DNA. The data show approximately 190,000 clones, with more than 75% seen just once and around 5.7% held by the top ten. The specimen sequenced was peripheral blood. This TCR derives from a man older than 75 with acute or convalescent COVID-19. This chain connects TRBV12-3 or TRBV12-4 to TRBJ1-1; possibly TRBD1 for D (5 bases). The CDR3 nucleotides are TGTGCCAGCAGCACCAGGGATTATGAAGCTTTCTTT. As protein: CASSTRDYEAFF.